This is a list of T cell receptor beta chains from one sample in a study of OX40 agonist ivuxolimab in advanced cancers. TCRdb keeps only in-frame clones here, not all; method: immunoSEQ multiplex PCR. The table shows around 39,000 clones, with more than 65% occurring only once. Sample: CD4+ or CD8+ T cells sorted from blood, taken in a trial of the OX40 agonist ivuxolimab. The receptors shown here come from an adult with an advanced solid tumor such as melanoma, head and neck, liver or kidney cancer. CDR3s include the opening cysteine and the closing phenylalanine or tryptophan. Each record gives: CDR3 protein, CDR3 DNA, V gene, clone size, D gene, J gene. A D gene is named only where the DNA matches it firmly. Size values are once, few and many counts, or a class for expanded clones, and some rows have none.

CASSYSRGPETQYF TGTGCCAGCAGTTACTCACGGGGTCCTGAGACCCAGTACTTC TRBV6-5 - - TRBJ2-5
CASSPTTGGLGTEAFF TGTGCCAGCTCACCGACGACAGGTGGGTTGGGGACTGAAGCTTTCTTT TRBV18 - - TRBJ1-1
CAWSVPGLSGNTIYF TGTGCCTGGAGTGTACCGGGCCTCTCTGGAAACACCATATATTTT TRBV30 - - TRBJ1-3
CAWTGGYEQYF TGTGCCTGGACAGGGGGCTACGAGCAGTACTTC TRBV30 - TRBD1 TRBJ2-7
CASRALRQAPNTEAFF TGTGCCAGCAGGGCTCTTAGACAGGCGCCGAACACTGAAGCTTTCTTT TRBV6-6 - - TRBJ1-1
CATNQRSNQPQHF TGTGCCACCAACCAAAGGAGCAATCAGCCCCAGCATTTT TRBV15 - - TRBJ1-5
CASRITGETYEQYF TGTGCCAGCAGAATAACAGGGGAGACCTACGAGCAGTACTTC TRBV25-1 once TRBD1 TRBJ2-7
CASSVGTGYIYEQYF TGTGCCAGCAGCGTAGGAACAGGGTATATCTACGAGCAGTACTTC TRBV9 - - TRBJ2-7
CASSLGSEAFF TGTGCCAGCAGCTTGGGTTCAGAAGCTTTCTTT TRBV5-8 few - TRBJ1-1
CASSLQGSGYGYTF TGTGCCAGCAGCCTACAGGGGAGCGGCTATGGCTACACCTTC TRBV6-4 medium-sized TRBD1 TRBJ1-2
CAVQQGFNTGELFF TGTGCCGTCCAACAGGGTTTTAACACCGGGGAGCTGTTTTTT TRBV30 - - TRBJ2-2
CASGLQGGNENLFF TGTGCTAGTGGTTTGCAGGGTGGTAATGAAAACCTGTTTTTT TRBV12-5 - - TRBJ1-4
CASSPFWTSGVSSTDTQYF TGTGCCAGCTCACCGTTTTGGACTAGCGGGGTTTCTAGCACAGATACGCAGTATTTT TRBV18 - TRBD2 TRBJ2-3
CASSLQGAKNGYTF TGCGCCAGCAGCCTACAGGGGGCCAAGAACGGCTACACCTTC TRBV5-1 - TRBD1 TRBJ1-2
CASSLSVSSGANVLTF TGCGCCAGCAGCTTGAGTGTCTCCTCTGGGGCCAACGTCCTGACTTTC TRBV5-1 - - TRBJ2-6
CASTAGGAAKNIQYF TGTGCCAGCACTGCCGGGGGCGCCGCCAAAAACATTCAGTACTTC TRBV28 - - TRBJ2-4